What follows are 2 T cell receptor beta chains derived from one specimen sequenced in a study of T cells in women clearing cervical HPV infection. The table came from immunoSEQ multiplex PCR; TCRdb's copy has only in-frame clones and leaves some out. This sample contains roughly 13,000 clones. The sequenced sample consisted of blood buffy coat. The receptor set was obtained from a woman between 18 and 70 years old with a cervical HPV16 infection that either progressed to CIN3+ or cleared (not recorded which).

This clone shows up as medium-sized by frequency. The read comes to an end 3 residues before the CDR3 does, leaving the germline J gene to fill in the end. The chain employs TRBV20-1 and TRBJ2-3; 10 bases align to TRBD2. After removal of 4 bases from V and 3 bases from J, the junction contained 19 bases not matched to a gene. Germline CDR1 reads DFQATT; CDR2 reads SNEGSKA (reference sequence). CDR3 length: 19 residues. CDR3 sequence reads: CSAKGRVAGGPLRTDTQYF. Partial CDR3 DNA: TGCAGTGCTAAGGGTCGCGTAGCGGGGGGCCCCTTACGTACAGATACG.

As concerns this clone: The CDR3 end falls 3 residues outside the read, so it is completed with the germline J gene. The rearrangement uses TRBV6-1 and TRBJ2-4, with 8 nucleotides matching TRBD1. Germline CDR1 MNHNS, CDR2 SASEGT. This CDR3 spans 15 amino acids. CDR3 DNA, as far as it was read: TGTGCCAGCAGTGGGGACAGGTATAGCAATCAGCCT. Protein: CASSGDRYSNQP. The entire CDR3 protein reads CASSGDRYSNQPQYF.